One and the same sample provided the 3 T cell receptor beta chains below, sequenced in a study of blood T cell dynamics during melanoma immunotherapy. Profiling relied on immunoSEQ multiplex PCR, and the TCRdb table lists in-frame clones only, not all of them. The table has roughly 15,000 clones, roughly 87% seen once. Time point of the sample: week 3, after first cycle of checkpoint inhibitor. The sample consisted of blood, taken from a patient treated with checkpoint blockade. These receptors were obtained from a human donor with melanoma.

The chain joins TRBV11-3 to TRBJ2-7, with D perhaps matching TRBD2 (6 bases). The V end was cut by 0 bases, the J end by 3 bases, with 15 bases between. From germline, CDR1 is SGHNT and CDR2 YENEEA. There are 16 residues in the CDR3. The CDR3, as DNA: TGTGCCAGCAGCTTAGATCTTTTACTAGCTGGCTACGAGCAGTACTTC. Translating gives CASSLDLLLAGYEQYF.

V gene TRBV29-1 combines with J gene TRBJ1-2; D remains unclear. V shed 3 bases and J shed 6 bases, with 5 bases lying between them. The germline CDR1 and CDR2 sequences are SQVTM and ANQGSEA. The CDR3 consists of 10 residues. DNA of the CDR3: TGCAGCGTTGAGAGGGATGGCTACACCTTC. Translating it yields CSVERDGYTF.

The chain is built from TRBV9 and TRBJ2-1; D gene unclear. The CDR3 is made up of 15 amino acids. Trimming left V 0 bases short and J 2 bases short, with 9 bases between. Germline values: CDR1 SGDLS, CDR2 YYNGEE. The CDR3 DNA follows: TGTGCCAGCAGCGTAGGCCCAGAAACCTACAATGAGCAGTTCTTC. It codes for CASSVGPETYNEQFF.